Listed here is a single T cell receptor beta chain. Libraries were prepared by immunoSEQ multiplex PCR; TCRdb keeps only in-frame clonotypes and omits some of them. The sample contains some 480,000 clones, around nine tenths of which appear only once. These data belong to a study of Ad26.COV2.S vaccination and SARS-CoV-2 variants. Treatment indicated: roughly 18 received Ad26.COV2.S at low or high dose, single or two shots; several received placebo; per-sample allocation not given. Vaccine and placebo recipients were sampled on day 63 after the first injection. This TCR derives from a person aged 18 to 59 who received the Ad26.COV2.S COVID-19 vaccine or a placebo. Sequenced here: peripheral blood, sampled in a trial of Ad26.COV2.S vaccine versus placebo.

In DNA, the CDR3 is TGTGCCAGCAGTCTTGAGGACCGAGCTAACTATGGCTACACCTTC. Amino acid sequence: CASSLEDRANYGYTF. The rearrangement joins TRBV28 to TRBJ1-2; D gene unclear. Germline V CDR1 and CDR2: MDHEN, SYDVKM. V was shortened by 5 bases and J by 0 bases, with 13 bases between the two germline ends. CDR3 length: 15 residues.